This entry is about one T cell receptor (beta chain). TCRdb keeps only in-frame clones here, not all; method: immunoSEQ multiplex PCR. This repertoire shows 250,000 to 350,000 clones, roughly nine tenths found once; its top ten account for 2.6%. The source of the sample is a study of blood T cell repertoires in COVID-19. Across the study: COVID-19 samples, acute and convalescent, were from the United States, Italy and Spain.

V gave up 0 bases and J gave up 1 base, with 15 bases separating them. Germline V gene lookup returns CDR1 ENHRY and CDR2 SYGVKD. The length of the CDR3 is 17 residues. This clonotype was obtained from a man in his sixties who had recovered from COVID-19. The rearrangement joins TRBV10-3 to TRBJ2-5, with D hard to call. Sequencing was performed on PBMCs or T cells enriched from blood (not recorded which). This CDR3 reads CAISESEVVSGQETQYF. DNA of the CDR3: TGTGCCATCAGTGAGTCCGAGGTCGTGAGTGGCCAAGAGACCCAGTACTTC.